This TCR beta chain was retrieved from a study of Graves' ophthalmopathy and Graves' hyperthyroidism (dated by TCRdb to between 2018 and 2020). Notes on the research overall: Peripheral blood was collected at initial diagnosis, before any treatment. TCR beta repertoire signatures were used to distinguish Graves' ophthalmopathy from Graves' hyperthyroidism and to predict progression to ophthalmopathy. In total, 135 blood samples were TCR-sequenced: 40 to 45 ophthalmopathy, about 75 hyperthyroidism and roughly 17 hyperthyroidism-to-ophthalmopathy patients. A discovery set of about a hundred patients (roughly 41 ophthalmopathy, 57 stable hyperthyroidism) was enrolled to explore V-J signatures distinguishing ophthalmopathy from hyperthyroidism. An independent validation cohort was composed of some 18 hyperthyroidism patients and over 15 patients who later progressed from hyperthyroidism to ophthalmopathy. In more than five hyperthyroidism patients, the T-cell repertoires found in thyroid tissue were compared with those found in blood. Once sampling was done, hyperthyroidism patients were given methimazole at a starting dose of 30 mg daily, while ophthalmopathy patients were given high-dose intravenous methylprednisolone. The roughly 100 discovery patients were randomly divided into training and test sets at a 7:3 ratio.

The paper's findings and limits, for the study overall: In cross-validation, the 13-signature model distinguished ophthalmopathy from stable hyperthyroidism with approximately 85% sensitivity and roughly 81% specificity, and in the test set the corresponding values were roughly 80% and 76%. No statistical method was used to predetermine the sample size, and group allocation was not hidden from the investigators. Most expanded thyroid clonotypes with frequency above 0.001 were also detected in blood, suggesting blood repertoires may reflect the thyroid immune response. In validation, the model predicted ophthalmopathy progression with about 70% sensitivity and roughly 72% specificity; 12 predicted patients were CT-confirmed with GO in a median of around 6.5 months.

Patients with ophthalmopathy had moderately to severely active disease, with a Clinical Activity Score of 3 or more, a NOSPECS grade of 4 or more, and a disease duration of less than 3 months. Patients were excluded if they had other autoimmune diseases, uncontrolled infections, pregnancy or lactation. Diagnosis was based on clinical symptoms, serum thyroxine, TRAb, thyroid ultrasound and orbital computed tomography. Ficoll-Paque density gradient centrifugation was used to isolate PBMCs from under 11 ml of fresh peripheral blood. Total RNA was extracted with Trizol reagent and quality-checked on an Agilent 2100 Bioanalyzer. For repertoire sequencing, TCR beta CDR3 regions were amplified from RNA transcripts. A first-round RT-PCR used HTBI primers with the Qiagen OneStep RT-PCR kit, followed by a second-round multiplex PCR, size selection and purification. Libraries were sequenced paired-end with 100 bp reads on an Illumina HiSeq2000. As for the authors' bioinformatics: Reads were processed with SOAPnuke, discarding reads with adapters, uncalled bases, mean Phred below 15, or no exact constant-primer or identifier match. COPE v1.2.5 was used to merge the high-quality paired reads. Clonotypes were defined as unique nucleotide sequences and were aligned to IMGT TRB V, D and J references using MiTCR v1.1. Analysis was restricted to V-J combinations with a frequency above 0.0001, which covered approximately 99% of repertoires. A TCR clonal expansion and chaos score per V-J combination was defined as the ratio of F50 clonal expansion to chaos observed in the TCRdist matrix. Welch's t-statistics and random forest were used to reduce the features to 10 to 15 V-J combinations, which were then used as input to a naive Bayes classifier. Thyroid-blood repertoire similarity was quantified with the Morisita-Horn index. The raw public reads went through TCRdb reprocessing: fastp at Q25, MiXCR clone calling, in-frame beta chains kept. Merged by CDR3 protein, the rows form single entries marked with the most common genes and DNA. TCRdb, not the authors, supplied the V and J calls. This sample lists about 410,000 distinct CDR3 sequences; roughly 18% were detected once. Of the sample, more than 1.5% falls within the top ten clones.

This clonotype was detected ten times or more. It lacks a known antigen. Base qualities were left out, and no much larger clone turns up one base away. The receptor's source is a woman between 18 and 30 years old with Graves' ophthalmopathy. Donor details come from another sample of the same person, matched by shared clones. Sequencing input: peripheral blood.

The CDR3 sequence is CSARLSLAFAGELFF. The DNA sequence is given as TGCAGTGCTAGGTTGTCCCTCGCTTTTGCCGGGGAGCTGTTTTTT. The chain couples TRBV20-1 to TRBJ2-2; the D gene cannot be named for sure. The germline V gene (reference sequence) gives CDR1 as DFQATT and CDR2 as SNEGSKA. V drops 3 bases and J drops 6 bases, leaving 17 bases in between. The CDR3 goes from the cysteine to the phenylalanine over 15 residues. Left in the record is the CDR3 DNA by itself, 45 bases read in frame from the first base.